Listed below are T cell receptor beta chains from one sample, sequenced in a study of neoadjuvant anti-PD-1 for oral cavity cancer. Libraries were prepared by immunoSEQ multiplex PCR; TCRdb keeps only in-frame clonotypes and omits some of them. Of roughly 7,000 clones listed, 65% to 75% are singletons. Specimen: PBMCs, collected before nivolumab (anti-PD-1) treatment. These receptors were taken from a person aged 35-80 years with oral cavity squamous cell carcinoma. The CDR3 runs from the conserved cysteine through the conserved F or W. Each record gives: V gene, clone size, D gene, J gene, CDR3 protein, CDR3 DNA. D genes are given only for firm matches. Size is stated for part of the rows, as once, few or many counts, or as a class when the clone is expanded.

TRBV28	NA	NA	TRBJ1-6	CASSPSPGQRNSPLHF	TGTGCCAGCAGTCCATCTCCGGGACAAAGAAATTCACCCCTCCACTTT
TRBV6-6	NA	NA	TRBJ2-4	CASSSFTGAKNIQYF	TGTGCCAGCAGCTCCTTCACAGGGGCCAAAAACATTCAGTACTTC
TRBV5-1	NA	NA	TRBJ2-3	CASSLMVSADTQYF	TGCGCCAGCAGCTTGATGGTATCAGCAGATACGCAGTATTTT
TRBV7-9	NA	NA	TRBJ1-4	CASSPALVGEKLFF	TGTGCCAGCAGTCCAGCGCTGGTCGGTGAAAAACTGTTTTTT
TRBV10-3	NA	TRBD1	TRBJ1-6	CAIRGQGEGQPLHF	TGTGCCATCAGGGGACAGGGTGAGGGACAACCCCTCCACTTT
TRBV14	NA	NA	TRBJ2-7	CASSQDYASGPPTPFYEQYF	TGTGCCAGCAGCCAAGATTACGCCTCGGGACCCCCTACCCCTTTCTACGAGCAGTACTTC
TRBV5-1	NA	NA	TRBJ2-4	CASSGRLGIQYF	TGCGCCAGCAGCGGGCGACTAGGCATTCAGTACTTC
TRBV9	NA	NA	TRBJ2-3	CASSGDGAHTDTQYF	TGTGCCAGCAGCGGTGACGGGGCGCACACAGATACGCAGTATTTT
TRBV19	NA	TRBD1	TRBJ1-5	CASKQTGTSNQPQHF	TGTGCCAGTAAGCAGACAGGGACTAGCAATCAGCCCCAGCATTTT
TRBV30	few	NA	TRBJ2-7	CAWSYVATSKGEQYF	TGTGCCTGGAGTTATGTAGCTACCTCTAAGGGCGAGCAGTACTTC
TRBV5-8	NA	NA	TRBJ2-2	CASSLVLGNTGELFF	TGTGCCAGCAGCTTGGTTTTGGGGAACACCGGGGAGCTGTTTTTT
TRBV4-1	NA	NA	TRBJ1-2	CASSDRPSNYGYTF	TGCGCCAGCAGCGACAGGCCCTCTAACTATGGCTACACCTTC
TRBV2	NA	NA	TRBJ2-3	CASSERANLLTDTQYF	TGTGCCAGCAGTGAAAGGGCCAACTTGCTCACAGATACGCAGTATTTT
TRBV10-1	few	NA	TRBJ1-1	CASSERGGRDTEAFF	TGCGCCAGCAGTGAGCGGGGGGGACGGGACACTGAAGCTTTCTTT
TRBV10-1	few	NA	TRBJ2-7	CASSEGLAESYEQYF	TGCGCCAGCAGTGAGGGTTTAGCGGAATCCTACGAGCAGTACTTC
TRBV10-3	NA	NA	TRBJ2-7	CAISEPRGQYEQYF	TGTGCCATCAGTGAGCCAAGAGGACAGTACGAGCAGTACTTC
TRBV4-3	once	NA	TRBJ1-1	CASSQDYGRTEAFF	TGCGCCAGCAGCCAAGATTACGGGAGGACTGAAGCTTTCTTT
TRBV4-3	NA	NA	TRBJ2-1	CASSQGDAGEQFF	TGCGCCAGCAGCCAAGGGGATGCGGGGGAGCAGTTCTTC
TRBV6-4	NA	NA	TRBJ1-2	CASSEDGGRTTDYGYTF	TGTGCCAGCAGTGAGGATGGAGGACGAACGACCGACTATGGCTACACCTTC
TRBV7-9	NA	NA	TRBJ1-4	CASSSYRATNEKLFF	TGTGCCAGCAGCTCTTATAGGGCAACTAATGAAAAACTGTTTTTT
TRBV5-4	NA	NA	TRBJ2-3	CASSFGSLMSDTQYF	TGTGCCAGCAGCTTCGGTAGCTTGATGAGCGATACGCAGTATTTT
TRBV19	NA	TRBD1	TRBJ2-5	CASSAGQGAWETQYF	TGTGCCAGTAGTGCTGGACAGGGGGCCTGGGAGACCCAGTACTTC
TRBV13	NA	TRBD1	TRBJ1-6	CASSSTGGNSPLHF	TGTGCCAGCAGCTCGACAGGGGGGAATTCACCCCTCCACTTT
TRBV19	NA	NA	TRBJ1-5	CASIPSGSGNQPQHF	TGTGCCAGTATCCCCTCGGGGTCGGGCAATCAGCCCCAGCATTTT
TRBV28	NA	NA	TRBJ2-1	CASSLGTQGYNEQFF	TGTGCCAGCAGTTTAGGGACCCAAGGCTACAATGAGCAGTTCTTC
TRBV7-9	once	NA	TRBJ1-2	CASSLSRGYTF	TGTGCCAGCAGCTTATCACGTGGCTACACCTTC
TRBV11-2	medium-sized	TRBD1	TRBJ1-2	CASSPRVDRRGQDYGYTF	TGTGCCAGCAGCCCCCGCGTCGATAGGAGGGGGCAGGACTATGGCTACACCTTC
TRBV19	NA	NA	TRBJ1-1	CASRAGLGMDTEAFF	TGTGCCAGTAGGGCGGGACTTGGGATGGACACTGAAGCTTTCTTT
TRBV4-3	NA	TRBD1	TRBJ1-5	CASSQGRGLGQPQHF	TGCGCCAGCAGCCAAGGGAGGGGGCTCGGTCAGCCCCAGCATTTT
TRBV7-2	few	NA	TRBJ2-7	CASSLDGARKLYEQYF	TGTGCCAGCAGCCTTGATGGAGCACGTAAGTTGTACGAGCAGTACTTC
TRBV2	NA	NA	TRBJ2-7	CASSEGAGTYEQYF	TGTGCCAGCAGTGAAGGGGCGGGGACCTACGAGCAGTACTTC
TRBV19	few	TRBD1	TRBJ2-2	CASSGTGNTGELFF	TGTGCCAGTAGCGGGACAGGGAACACCGGGGAGCTGTTTTTT
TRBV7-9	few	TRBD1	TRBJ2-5	CASSLGTGDQETQYF	TGTGCCAGCAGCTTAGGGACAGGGGATCAAGAGACCCAGTACTTC
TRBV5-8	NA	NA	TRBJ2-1	CASSLEGLLYNEQFF	TGTGCCAGCAGCTTGGAGGGGCTACTCTACAATGAGCAGTTCTTC
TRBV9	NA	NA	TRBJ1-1	CASSVGGATEAFF	TGTGCCAGCAGCGTAGGGGGGGCCACTGAAGCTTTCTTT
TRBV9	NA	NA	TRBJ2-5	CASSVGSRGETQYF	TGTGCCAGCAGCGTAGGTAGTAGGGGAGAGACCCAGTACTTC
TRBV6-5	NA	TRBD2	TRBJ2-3	CASRPPGGRSTQYF	TGTGCCAGCAGACCTCCCGGCGGGAGAAGTACGCAGTATTTT
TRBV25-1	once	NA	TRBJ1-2	CASSLEGDRYTF	TGTGCCAGCAGTTTGGAAGGGGATCGCTACACCTTC
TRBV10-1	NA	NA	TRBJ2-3	CASRGRFGGGGTDTQYF	TGCGCCAGCAGGGGAAGATTTGGTGGAGGGGGCACAGATACGCAGTATTTT
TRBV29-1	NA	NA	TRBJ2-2	CTVSRAGTGELFF	TGCACCGTCTCGAGGGCCGGCACCGGGGAGCTGTTTTTT
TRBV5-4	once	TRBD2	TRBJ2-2	CASSLARTSGGNTGELFF	TGTGCCAGCAGCTTGGCCAGGACTAGCGGGGGGAACACCGGGGAGCTGTTTTTT
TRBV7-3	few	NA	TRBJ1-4	CASRLRQLTNEKLFF	TGTGCCAGCAGACTGAGACAGCTCACTAATGAAAAACTGTTTTTT
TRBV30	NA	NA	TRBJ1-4	CAWSVQINEKLFF	TGTGCCTGGAGTGTACAGATTAATGAAAAACTGTTTTTT
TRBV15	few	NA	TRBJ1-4	CATSRGQENEKLFF	TGTGCCACCAGCAGGGGACAAGAGAATGAAAAACTGTTTTTT
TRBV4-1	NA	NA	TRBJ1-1	CASLGRGPEAFF	TGCGCCAGCCTTGGGAGGGGACCTGAAGCTTTCTTT
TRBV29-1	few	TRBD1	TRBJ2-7	CSVRDRVTYEQYF	TGCAGCGTTCGCGACAGGGTTACCTACGAGCAGTACTTC
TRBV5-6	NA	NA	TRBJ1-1	CASSWEDRNTEAFF	TGTGCCAGCAGCTGGGAGGACAGAAACACTGAAGCTTTCTTT
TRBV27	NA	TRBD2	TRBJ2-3	CASRPRGLAGPSTDTQYF	TGTGCCAGCAGACCTCGGGGGCTAGCGGGGCCAAGCACAGATACGCAGTATTTT
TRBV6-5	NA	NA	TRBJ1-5	CASSYDSNQPQHF	TGTGCCAGCAGTTATGATAGCAATCAGCCCCAGCATTTT
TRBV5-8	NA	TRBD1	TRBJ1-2	CASVAGQGESYGYTF	TGTGCCAGCGTTGCGGGACAGGGAGAGAGCTATGGCTACACCTTC
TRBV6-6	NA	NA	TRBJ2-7	CASSQQTYEQYF	TGTGCCAGCAGTCAACAGACCTACGAGCAGTACTTC
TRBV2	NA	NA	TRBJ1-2	CASYSNRFNYGYTF	TGTGCCAGCTACTCCAACAGGTTTAACTATGGCTACACCTTC
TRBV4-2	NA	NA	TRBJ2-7	CASSQAGDGFRPYEQYF	TGTGCCAGCAGCCAAGCGGGAGACGGTTTTAGGCCCTACGAGCAGTACTTC